The clone carrying this TCR beta chain was seen ten or more times. Its antigen is not known. These data originate in a study of human T cells and chemical hapten exposure. TCRdb used MiXCR to reprocess the RACE reads, holding one entry per CDR3 protein. Among tens of thousands of distinct CDR3 sequences listed, more than 8% were seen once. Study-wide points: TCRs exceeding 1 in 1000 frequency stayed unchanged with DPC sensitization.

Time point here: patch test 1, 2 weeks after DPC sensitization. Noted treatment: therapeutic diphenylcyclopropenone sensitization with weekly scalp DPC. The CDR3 runs 16 residues. Germline values: CDR1 KGHSH, CDR2 LQKENI. The V gene lost 3 bases and the J gene lost 4 bases, with 16 bases spanning the gap. The sequence came from a woman aged 35 to 49 with alopecia areata. Some clones in this sample may be carry-over from other donors' samples. The chain recombines TRBV18 with TRBJ1-5; no clear D. Sequencing used whole blood, obtained in connection with sensitization to the hapten diphenylcyclopropenone (DPC). CDR3 in amino acids: CASSPYGIDPNQPQHF. DNA of the CDR3: TGTGCCAGCTCACCCTATGGTATTGACCCGAATCAGCCCCAGCATTTT.